This entry lists 15 T cell receptor beta chains sequenced from one sample in a study of beta chain features in type 1 diabetes. Study-level findings and limits: TCRB CDR3s from Type 1 diabetes patients were moderately but significantly shorter in all four CD4+ subsets.

No cognate antigen is known for these TCRs. The entirety of the isolated RNA underwent reverse transcription, so expressed TCRB transcripts were sequenced. The protocol was immunoSEQ multiplex PCR, while the TCRdb copy is restricted to in-frame clones and leaves out a portion. Of 130,000 or so clones listed, roughly 10% are singletons. The sample was central memory CD4+ T cells from blood. The receptors shown here come from a man aged 25-45 years with type 1 diabetes.

This chain connects TRBV4-3 to TRBJ1-2; D is unclear. The CDR3 has 15 amino acids. Deletions cut 0 bases from V and 7 bases from J, with 15 bases between. In germline, CDR1 is LGHNA, CDR2 YSLEER. CDR3 amino acids: CASSQEGRARGGYTF. CDR3 coding DNA: TGCGCCAGCAGCCAAGAAGGGCGGGCGCGTGGTGGCTACACCTTC.

V gene TRBV10-3 combines with J gene TRBJ1-6; 7 bases match TRBD1. The V segment lost 3 bases and the J segment 4 bases; nucleotides outside the gene matches: 6. The CDR3 sequence is 16 residues long. In germline, CDR1 is ENHRY, CDR2 SYGVKD. The CDR3 loop reads CAISDSGTAYNSPLHF. The CDR3 nucleotides read TGTGCCATCAGTGACTCCGGGACAGCGTATAATTCACCCCTCCACTTT.

This clone occurred a few times. V is TRBV29-1 and J is TRBJ2-3; D may be TRBD2 (5 bases). Germline CDR1 and CDR2: SQVTM and ANQGSEA. V lost 4 bases and J lost 2, with 7 bases in between. The CDR3 runs 12 residues. CDR3 sequence reads: CSVAGNTDTQYF. CDR3 coding DNA: TGCAGCGTTGCCGGGAACACAGATACGCAGTATTTT.

The J gene is TRBJ2-7, the V gene TRBV9, with D possibly matching TRBD2 (7 bases). CDR1 and CDR2 from the germline V gene are SGDLS and YYNGEE. V was cut by 2 bases and J by 5 bases, with 17 bases left in between. The length of the CDR3 is 15 residues. CDR3 protein: CASSVQGGARNEQYF. The CDR3 bases are TGTGCCAGCAGCGTTCAAGGGGGGGCGAGGAACGAGCAGTACTTC.

This chain connects TRBV29-1 to TRBJ2-7; D possibly corresponds to TRBD2 (6 bases). This CDR3 is 12 amino acids long. Germline loops: CDR1 SQVTM, CDR2 ANQGSEA. V dropped 7 bases and J dropped 3 bases, with 13 bases sitting between them. CDR3 amino acids: CSAWSSGYEQYF. In DNA form, the CDR3 reads TGCAGCGCTTGGAGTAGCGGCTACGAGCAGTACTTC.

The chain joins TRBV4-3 to TRBJ2-7; D is undetermined. The V end lost 0 bases, the J end lost 0 bases, and 9 bases lay between the germline ends. This CDR3 spans 15 amino acids. Per germline, CDR1 LGHNA and CDR2 YSLEER. The CDR3 spells CASSQDYPSSYEQYF. CDR3 in DNA: TGCGCCAGCAGCCAAGATTATCCGAGCTCCTACGAGCAGTACTTC.

This clone was counted between two and nine times. This chain connects TRBV6-5 to TRBJ2-3, with a tentative D call TRBD2 (5 bases). The CDR3 sequence is 14 residues long. The germline V and J ends were trimmed by 8 bases and 5 bases, with 17 bases remaining between them. From germline, CDR1 is MNHEY and CDR2 SVGAGI. The CDR3 region has the DNA TGTGCCAGCGCGGGCGGCCCCGGGGAAGATACGCAGTATTTT. Protein sequence: CASAGGPGEDTQYF.

The table lists this clone with a few counts. This chain uses TRBV5-1 with TRBJ1-1, with D possibly being TRBD1 (5 bases). Germline V gene data show CDR1 as SGHRS and CDR2 as YFSETQ. This CDR3 region has 13 residues. Trimming removed 4 bases at V and 1 base at J, with 8 bases between. This CDR3 is CASSRGQNTEAFF. The CDR3 nucleotides are TGCGCCAGCAGCAGAGGACAGAACACTGAAGCTTTCTTT.

The sample holds a few counts of this clone. The chain links TRBV28 to TRBJ1-2; 9 nucleotides align to TRBD1. There are 14 residues in the CDR3. Germline V gives CDR1 MDHEN, CDR2 SYDVKM. Trimming cost V 5 bases and J 5 bases; bases outside gene matches: 6. This CDR3 reads CASSPADRGYGYTF. CDR3 DNA sequence: TGTGCCAGCAGTCCCGCCGACAGGGGGTATGGCTACACCTTC.

The rearrangement joins TRBV18 to TRBJ2-2, with D possibly matching TRBD1 (5 bases). Trimming shortened V by 5 bases and J by 0 bases, and 13 bases separated the two germline ends. The CDR3 length is 16 residues. Germline V gives CDR1 KGHSH, CDR2 LQKENI. The CDR3 sequence is CASSYQQATNTGELFF. The CDR3 DNA sequence: TGTGCCAGCTCATACCAACAGGCCACGAACACCGGGGAGCTGTTTTTT.

This clone has only a few counts. V is TRBV18 and J is TRBJ1-5; D is unclear. The CDR3 totals 15 residues. V lost 2 bases and J lost 3, with 11 bases in between. Per the germline V gene, CDR1 is KGHSH and CDR2 is LQKENI. The chain's CDR3 is CASSPGQADNQPQHF. The CDR3, as DNA: TGTGCCAGCTCACCAGGCCAGGCAGACAATCAGCCCCAGCATTTT.

This clone turned up a few times. The chain uses TRBV19 and TRBJ2-1; 10 bases agree with TRBD1. Germline V CDR1 and CDR2: LNHDA, SQIVND (reference sequence). The CDR3 loop spans 15 amino acids. The V and J ends lost 3 bases and 8 bases, in that order; junction bases with no gene match: 7. The CDR3 bases are TGTGCCAGTAGTATCGGGACAGGGGAATCGGATGAGCAGTTCTTC. The encoded protein is CASSIGTGESDEQFF.

This clone was seen a few times. The chain links TRBV11-2 to TRBJ2-1; D unclear. V lost 5 bases, J lost 10 bases, and 15 bases lay in between. Germline V gene sequence: CDR1 SGHAT, CDR2 FQNNGV. This CDR3 is built from 13 residues. The CDR3 coding sequence is TGTGCCAGCAGCCAAGAACGCGGCAGAGAGCAGTTCTTC. Translated, it gives CASSQERGREQFF.

This chain uses TRBV11-2 with TRBJ1-5; 9 nucleotides line up with TRBD1. The CDR3 extends over 18 amino acids. Germline V gene sequence: CDR1 SGHAT, CDR2 FQNNGV. J lost 0 bases, V lost 7 bases, and 13 bases had no gene match. The CDR3 sequence: CASTFPGQGHNSNQPQHF. In DNA form, the CDR3 reads TGTGCCAGCACTTTCCCGGGACAGGGTCATAATAGCAATCAGCCCCAGCATTTT.

Only a few counts were recorded for this clone. The chain joins TRBV25-1 to TRBJ1-3; D is uncertain. The CDR3 consists of 15 residues. V lost 7 bases to trimming and J lost 0 bases, with 13 bases between them. Germline loops: CDR1 MGHDK, CDR2 SYGVNS. The CDR3 loop reads CASTTPSGSGNTIYF. The CDR3 DNA reads TGTGCCAGCACAACCCCTTCGGGCTCTGGAAACACCATATATTTT.